This T cell receptor beta chain stems from a study of T cell responses to AZD1222 COVID-19 vaccine. Only in-frame clones appear in the TCRdb table, and some are missing; sequencing was by immunoSEQ multiplex PCR. Here the sample spans some 87,000 clones, around 89% being singletons. Trimming took 4 bases from V and 4 from J, leaving 12 bases between them. Germline CDR1 MGHRA, CDR2 YSYEKL. This CDR3 region has 14 residues. General study points: The study found Spike-specific TCR breadth and depth rose after two AZD1222 doses. It was only after the peak T cell response that any repertoires were sampled.

About this clone itself: Antigen specificity is unknown.

This TCR was sampled from an adult in good health. Sequences were derived from peripheral blood, sampled on day 0 of AZD1222 vaccination. This chain uses TRBV4-1 with TRBJ2-3; possible D gene TRBD2, 6 bases. The CDR3 region has the DNA TGCGCCAGCAGCCCTAGCGACGCGGCAGATACGCAGTATTTT. Its protein is CASSPSDAADTQYF.